A selection of T cell receptor beta chains follows, all from one sample in a study of cytomegalovirus exposure and HLA in healthy donors. This table comes from immunoSEQ multiplex PCR, and its TCRdb copy is limited to in-frame clones, with some not included. The repertoire holds over 100,000 clones, with around 73% as singletons. Source material: PBMCs. The source of these receptors is a man aged 40-49 years in good health and CMV-seronegative. Both conserved end residues are part of each CDR3. D genes are given only for firm matches. Size tells how often a clone was seen (once, few, many) or the class of an expanded clone, and some rows leave it out.

cdr3_aa: CASNPRSGETQYF
cdr3_nt: TGTGCCAGTAACCCCCGGTCCGGAGAGACCCAGTACTTC
d_call: -
clone_size: -
j_call: TRBJ2-5
v_call: TRBV19

cdr3_aa: CASSLQTLGDRGIYGYTF
cdr3_nt: TGTGCCAGCAGCTTGCAAACCCTAGGGGACAGGGGAATCTATGGCTACACCTTC
d_call: TRBD1
clone_size: few
j_call: TRBJ1-2
v_call: TRBV5-6

cdr3_aa: CASSPTTGHSPLHF
cdr3_nt: TGTGCCAGCAGCCCCACGACAGGGCATTCACCCCTCCACTTT
d_call: TRBD1
clone_size: -
j_call: TRBJ1-6
v_call: TRBV9

cdr3_aa: CASSFLLASDTQYF
cdr3_nt: TGTGCCAGCAGCTTTCTGCTAGCCTCAGATACGCAGTATTTT
d_call: -
clone_size: -
j_call: TRBJ2-3
v_call: TRBV7-2

cdr3_aa: CASSQSGTGVIWDGTEAFF
cdr3_nt: TGTGCCAGCAGCCAAAGTGGGACAGGGGTGATATGGGACGGCACTGAAGCTTTCTTT
d_call: TRBD1
clone_size: -
j_call: TRBJ1-1
v_call: TRBV11-3

cdr3_aa: CASSVDRGNSPLHF
cdr3_nt: TGTGCCAGCAGCGTGGACAGGGGGAATTCACCCCTCCACTTT
d_call: TRBD1
clone_size: -
j_call: TRBJ1-6
v_call: TRBV5-8

cdr3_aa: CASSLLAGTSTDTQYF
cdr3_nt: TGTGCCAGCAGCTTGCTAGCGGGTACTAGCACAGATACGCAGTATTTT
d_call: TRBD2
clone_size: -
j_call: TRBJ2-3
v_call: TRBV7-9

cdr3_aa: CASSPQGAGETQYF
cdr3_nt: TGTGCCAGCAGCCCACAGGGGGCCGGGGAGACCCAGTACTTC
d_call: TRBD1
clone_size: -
j_call: TRBJ2-5
v_call: TRBV7-3

cdr3_aa: CASSLALGGGSSYEQYF
cdr3_nt: TGTGCCAGCAGCTTAGCCCTGGGGGGGGGCAGCTCCTACGAGCAGTACTTC
d_call: -
clone_size: -
j_call: TRBJ2-7
v_call: TRBV7-6

cdr3_aa: CAISAGTTASPLHF
cdr3_nt: TGTGCCATCAGTGCTGGAACTACTGCCTCACCCCTCCACTTT
d_call: -
clone_size: -
j_call: TRBJ1-6
v_call: TRBV10-3

cdr3_aa: CASSSDDSNTEAFF
cdr3_nt: TGTGCCAGTAGTTCTGATGACTCGAACACTGAAGCTTTCTTT
d_call: -
clone_size: -
j_call: TRBJ1-1
v_call: TRBV19

cdr3_aa: CASSSSGQAYGYTF
cdr3_nt: TGTGCCAGCAGCTCGTCGGGACAGGCCTATGGCTACACCTTC
d_call: TRBD1
clone_size: -
j_call: TRBJ1-2
v_call: TRBV5-5

cdr3_aa: CASSFALQGGGLKLFF
cdr3_nt: TGTGCCAGCAGTTTTGCTCTCCAGGGAGGAGGACTAAAACTGTTTTTT
d_call: -
clone_size: -
j_call: TRBJ1-4
v_call: TRBV28

cdr3_aa: CASSLRGNSGANVLTF
cdr3_nt: TGTGCCAGCAGTCTCAGGGGTAATTCTGGGGCCAACGTCCTGACTTTC
d_call: -
clone_size: -
j_call: TRBJ2-6
v_call: TRBV2

cdr3_aa: CASSQDRGQVDNYGYTF
cdr3_nt: TGCGCCAGCAGCCAAGATCGTGGACAGGTAGACAACTATGGCTACACCTTC
d_call: TRBD1
clone_size: -
j_call: TRBJ1-2
v_call: TRBV4-3

cdr3_aa: CASSYSKGVNTEAFF
cdr3_nt: TGTGCCAGCAGTTACTCAAAAGGGGTGAACACTGAAGCTTTCTTT
d_call: -
clone_size: -
j_call: TRBJ1-1
v_call: TRBV6-5

cdr3_aa: CASSQSWAALAGYLNEQFF
cdr3_nt: TGCGCCAGCAGCCAATCTTGGGCGGCGCTAGCGGGTTATTTAAATGAGCAGTTCTTC
d_call: TRBD2
clone_size: -
j_call: TRBJ2-1
v_call: TRBV4-3

cdr3_aa: CASSQDLAGAIRDGTQYF
cdr3_nt: TGCGCCAGCAGCCAAGATCTAGCGGGGGCGATTAGGGACGGGACCCAGTACTTC
d_call: TRBD2
clone_size: -
j_call: TRBJ2-5
v_call: TRBV4-3

cdr3_aa: CASSPTAGSYEQYF
cdr3_nt: TGTGCCAGCAGCCCCACGGCGGGCTCCTACGAGCAGTACTTC
d_call: -
clone_size: -
j_call: TRBJ2-7
v_call: TRBV7-3